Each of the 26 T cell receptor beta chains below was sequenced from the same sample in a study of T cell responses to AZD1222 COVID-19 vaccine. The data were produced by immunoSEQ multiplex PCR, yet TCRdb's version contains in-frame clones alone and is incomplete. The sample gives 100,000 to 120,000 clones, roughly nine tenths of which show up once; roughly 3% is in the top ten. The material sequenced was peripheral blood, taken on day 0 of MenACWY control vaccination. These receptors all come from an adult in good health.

DNA of the CDR3: TGTGCCAGCAGTCGTTCGGGACTCCCCTACGAGCAGTACTTC. It yields the protein CASSRSGLPYEQYF. The chain uses TRBV27 and TRBJ2-7, with D perhaps matching TRBD2 (6 bases). The CDR3 covers 14 residues. Trimming removed 5 bases from V and 2 bases from J, with 13 bases in between. Germline assignment: CDR1 MNHEY and CDR2 SMNVEV (reference sequence).

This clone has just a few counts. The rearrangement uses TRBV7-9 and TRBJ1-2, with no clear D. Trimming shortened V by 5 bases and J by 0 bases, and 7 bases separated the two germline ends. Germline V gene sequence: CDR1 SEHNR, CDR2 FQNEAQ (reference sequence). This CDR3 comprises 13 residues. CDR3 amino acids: CASSDRTNYGYTF. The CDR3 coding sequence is TGTGCCAGCAGCGATCGCACTAACTATGGCTACACCTTC. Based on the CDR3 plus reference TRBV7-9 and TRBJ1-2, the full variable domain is DTGVSQNPRHKITKRGQNVTFRCDPISEHNRLYWYRQTLGQGPEFLTYFQNEAQLEKSRLLSDRFSAERPKGSFSTLEIQRTEQGDSAMYLCASSDRTNYGYTFGSGTRLTVV.

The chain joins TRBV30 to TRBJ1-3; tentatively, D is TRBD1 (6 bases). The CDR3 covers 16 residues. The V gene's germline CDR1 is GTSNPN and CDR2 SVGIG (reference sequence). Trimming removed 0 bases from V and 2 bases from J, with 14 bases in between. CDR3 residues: CAWSVRRGMAGNTIYF. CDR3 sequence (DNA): TGTGCCTGGAGTGTTCGGAGGGGGATGGCTGGAAACACCATATATTTT.

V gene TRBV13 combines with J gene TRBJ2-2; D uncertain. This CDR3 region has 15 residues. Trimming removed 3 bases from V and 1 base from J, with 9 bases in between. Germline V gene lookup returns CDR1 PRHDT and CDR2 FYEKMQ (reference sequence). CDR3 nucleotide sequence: TGTGCCAGCAGCTTCTACCAGCAGAACACCGGGGAGCTGTTTTTT. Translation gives CASSFYQQNTGELFF.

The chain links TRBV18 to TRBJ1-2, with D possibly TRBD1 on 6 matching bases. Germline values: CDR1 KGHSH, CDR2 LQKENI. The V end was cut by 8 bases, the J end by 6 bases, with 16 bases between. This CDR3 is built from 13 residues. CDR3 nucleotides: TGTGCCAGCAACGATCCCGGGACAAATGGCTACACCTTC. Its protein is CASNDPGTNGYTF.

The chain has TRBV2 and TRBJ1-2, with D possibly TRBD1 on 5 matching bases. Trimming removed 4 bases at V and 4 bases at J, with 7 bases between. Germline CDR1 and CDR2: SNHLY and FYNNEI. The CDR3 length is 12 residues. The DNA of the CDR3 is TGTGCCAGCAGTGTGGACATCTATGGCTACACCTTC. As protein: CASSVDIYGYTF. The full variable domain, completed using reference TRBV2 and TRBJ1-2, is EPEVTQTPSHQVTQMGQEVILRCVPISNHLYFYWYRQILGQKVEFLVSFYNNEISEKSEIFDDQFSVERPDGSNFTLKIRSTKLEDSAMYFCASSVDIYGYTFGSGTRLTVV.

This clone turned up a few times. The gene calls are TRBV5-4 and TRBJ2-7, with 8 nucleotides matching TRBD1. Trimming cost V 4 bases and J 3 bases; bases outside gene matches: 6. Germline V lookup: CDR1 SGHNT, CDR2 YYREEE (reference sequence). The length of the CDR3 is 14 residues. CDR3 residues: CASSEGQALYEQYF. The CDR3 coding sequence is TGTGCCAGCAGCGAGGGACAGGCCCTCTACGAGCAGTACTTC.

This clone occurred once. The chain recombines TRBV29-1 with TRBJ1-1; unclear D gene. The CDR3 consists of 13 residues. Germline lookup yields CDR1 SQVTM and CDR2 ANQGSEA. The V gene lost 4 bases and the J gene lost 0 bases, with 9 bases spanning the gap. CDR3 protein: CSVVRFLNTEAFF. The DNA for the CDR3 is TGCAGCGTTGTCAGGTTCTTGAACACTGAAGCTTTCTTT.

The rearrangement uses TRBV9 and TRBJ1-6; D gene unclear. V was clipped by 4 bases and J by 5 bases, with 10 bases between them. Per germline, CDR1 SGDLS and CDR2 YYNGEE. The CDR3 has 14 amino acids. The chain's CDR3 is CASSPHADNSPLHF. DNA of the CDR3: TGTGCCAGCAGCCCTCACGCGGATAATTCACCCCTCCACTTT.

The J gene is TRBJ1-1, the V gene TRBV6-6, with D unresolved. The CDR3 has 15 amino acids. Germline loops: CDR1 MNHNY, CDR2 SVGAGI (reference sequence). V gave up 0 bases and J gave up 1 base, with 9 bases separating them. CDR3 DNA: TGTGCCAGCAGTTACTCGACGATTGGGAACACTGAAGCTTTCTTT. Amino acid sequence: CASSYSTIGNTEAFF.

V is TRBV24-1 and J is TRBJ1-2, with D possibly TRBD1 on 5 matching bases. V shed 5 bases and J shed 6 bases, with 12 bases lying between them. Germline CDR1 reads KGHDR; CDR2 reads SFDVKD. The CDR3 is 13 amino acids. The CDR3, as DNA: TGTGCCACCAGTGCAGGGCAGGAACATGGCTACACCTTC. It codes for CATSAGQEHGYTF.

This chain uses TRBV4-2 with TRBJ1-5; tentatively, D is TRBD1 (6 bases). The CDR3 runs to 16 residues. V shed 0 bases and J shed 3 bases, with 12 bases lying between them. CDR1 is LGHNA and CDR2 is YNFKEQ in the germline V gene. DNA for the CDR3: TGTGCCAGCAGCCAAGATCCGGGGACATTCAATCAGCCCCAGCATTTT. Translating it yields CASSQDPGTFNQPQHF.

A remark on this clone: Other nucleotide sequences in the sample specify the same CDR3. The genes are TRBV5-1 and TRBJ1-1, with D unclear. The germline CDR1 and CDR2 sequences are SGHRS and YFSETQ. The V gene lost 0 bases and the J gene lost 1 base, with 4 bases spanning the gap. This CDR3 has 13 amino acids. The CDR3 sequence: CASSLGGNTEAFF. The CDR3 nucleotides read TGCGCCAGCAGCTTGGGAGGGAACACTGAAGCTTTCTTT.

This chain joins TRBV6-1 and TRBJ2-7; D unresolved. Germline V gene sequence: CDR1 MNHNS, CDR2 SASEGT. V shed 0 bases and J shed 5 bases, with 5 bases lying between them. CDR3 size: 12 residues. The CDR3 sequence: CASSEAWDEQYF. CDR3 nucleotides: TGTGCCAGCAGTGAAGCCTGGGACGAGCAGTACTTC.

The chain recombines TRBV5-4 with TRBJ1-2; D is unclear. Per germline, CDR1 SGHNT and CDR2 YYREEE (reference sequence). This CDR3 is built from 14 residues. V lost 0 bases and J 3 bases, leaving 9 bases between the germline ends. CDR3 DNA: TGTGCCAGCAGCTTGGCGGTCCGTGACTATGGCTACACCTTC. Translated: CASSLAVRDYGYTF.

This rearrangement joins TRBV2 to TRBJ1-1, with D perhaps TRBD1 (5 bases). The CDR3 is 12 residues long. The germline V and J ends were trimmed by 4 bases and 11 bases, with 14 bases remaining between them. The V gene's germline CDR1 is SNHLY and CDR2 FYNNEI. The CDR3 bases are TGTGCCAGCAGTGGAAGCGGGGGAGAGGCTTTCTTT. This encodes CASSGSGGEAFF.

CDR3 protein: CASSLLGRGTEAFF. In DNA, the CDR3 is TGTGCCAGCAGCTTATTAGGCCGGGGCACTGAAGCTTTCTTT. The rearrangement joins TRBV7-3 to TRBJ1-1; unclear D gene. This CDR3 spans 14 amino acids. Germline-derived CDR1 and CDR2 are SGHTA and FQGTGA. V dropped 2 bases and J dropped 4 bases, with 11 bases sitting between them.

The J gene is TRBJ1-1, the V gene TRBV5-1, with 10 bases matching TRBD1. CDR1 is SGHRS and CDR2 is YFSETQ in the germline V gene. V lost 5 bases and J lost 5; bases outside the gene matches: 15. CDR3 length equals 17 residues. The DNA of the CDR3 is TGCGCCAGCAGTCCCGGTTTCGGACAGGGGGTAGTAACTGAAGCTTTCTTT. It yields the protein CASSPGFGQGVVTEAFF. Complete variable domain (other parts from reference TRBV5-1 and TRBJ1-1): KAGVTQTPRYLIKTRGQQVTLSCSPISGHRSVSWYQQTPGQGLQFLFEYFSETQRNKGNFPGRFSGRQFSNSRSEMNVSTLELGDSALYLCASSPGFGQGVVTEAFFGQGTRLTVV.

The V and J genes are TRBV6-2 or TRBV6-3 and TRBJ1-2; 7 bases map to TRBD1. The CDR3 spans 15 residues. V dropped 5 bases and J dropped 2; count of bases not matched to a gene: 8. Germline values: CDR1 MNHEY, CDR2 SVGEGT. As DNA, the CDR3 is TGTGCCAGCAGTACCGGGACAGCCAACAACTATGGCTACACCTTC. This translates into CASSTGTANNYGYTF.

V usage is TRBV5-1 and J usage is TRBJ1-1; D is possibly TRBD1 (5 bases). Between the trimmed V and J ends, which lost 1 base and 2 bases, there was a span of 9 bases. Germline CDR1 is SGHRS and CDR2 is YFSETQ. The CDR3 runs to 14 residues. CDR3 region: CASSLSDSNTEAFF. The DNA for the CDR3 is TGCGCCAGCAGCTTGTCCGACAGCAACACTGAAGCTTTCTTT.

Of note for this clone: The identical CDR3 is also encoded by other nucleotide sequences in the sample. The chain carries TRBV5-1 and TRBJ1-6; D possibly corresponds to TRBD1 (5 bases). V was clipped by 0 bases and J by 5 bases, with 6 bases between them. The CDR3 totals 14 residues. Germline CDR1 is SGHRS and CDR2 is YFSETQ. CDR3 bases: TGCGCCAGCAGCTTGGGACAGAATAATTCACCCCTCCACTTT. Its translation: CASSLGQNNSPLHF.

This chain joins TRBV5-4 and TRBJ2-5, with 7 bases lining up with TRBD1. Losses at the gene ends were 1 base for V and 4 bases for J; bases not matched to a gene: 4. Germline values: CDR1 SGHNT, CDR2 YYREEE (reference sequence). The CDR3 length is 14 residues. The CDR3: CASSLQGGRETQYF. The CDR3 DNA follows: TGTGCCAGCAGCTTGCAAGGGGGCAGAGAGACCCAGTACTTC.

The CDR3 sequence is CASSSPGTTSYYGYTF. CDR3 in DNA: TGTGCCAGCAGCTCACCTGGGACAACAAGCTACTATGGCTACACCTTC. V gene TRBV28 combines with J gene TRBJ1-2, with D tentatively TRBD1 (6 bases). The V gene's germline CDR1 is MDHEN and CDR2 SYDVKM. Trimming stripped 6 bases from V and 3 bases from J, with 20 bases between. The CDR3 sequence is 16 residues long.

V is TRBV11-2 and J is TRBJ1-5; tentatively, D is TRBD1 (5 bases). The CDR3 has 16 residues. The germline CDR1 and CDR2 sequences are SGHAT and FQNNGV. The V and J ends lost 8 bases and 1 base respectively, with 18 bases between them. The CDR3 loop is CASQLGGAGSNQPQHF. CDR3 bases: TGTGCCAGCCAGCTTGGGGGTGCCGGGAGCAATCAGCCCCAGCATTTT.

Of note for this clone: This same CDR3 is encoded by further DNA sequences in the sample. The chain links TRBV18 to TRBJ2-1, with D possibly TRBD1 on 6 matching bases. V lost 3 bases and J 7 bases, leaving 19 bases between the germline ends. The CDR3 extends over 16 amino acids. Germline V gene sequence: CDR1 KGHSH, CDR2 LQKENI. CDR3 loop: CASSPPGQGIANEQFF. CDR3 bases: TGTGCCAGCTCACCTCCGGGACAAGGGATTGCTAATGAGCAGTTCTTC.

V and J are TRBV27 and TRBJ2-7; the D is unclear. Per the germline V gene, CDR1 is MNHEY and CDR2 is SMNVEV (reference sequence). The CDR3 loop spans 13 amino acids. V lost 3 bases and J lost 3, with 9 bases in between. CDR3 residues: CASSLSQNYEQYF. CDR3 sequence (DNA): TGTGCCAGCAGTTTGTCACAGAACTACGAGCAGTACTTC.